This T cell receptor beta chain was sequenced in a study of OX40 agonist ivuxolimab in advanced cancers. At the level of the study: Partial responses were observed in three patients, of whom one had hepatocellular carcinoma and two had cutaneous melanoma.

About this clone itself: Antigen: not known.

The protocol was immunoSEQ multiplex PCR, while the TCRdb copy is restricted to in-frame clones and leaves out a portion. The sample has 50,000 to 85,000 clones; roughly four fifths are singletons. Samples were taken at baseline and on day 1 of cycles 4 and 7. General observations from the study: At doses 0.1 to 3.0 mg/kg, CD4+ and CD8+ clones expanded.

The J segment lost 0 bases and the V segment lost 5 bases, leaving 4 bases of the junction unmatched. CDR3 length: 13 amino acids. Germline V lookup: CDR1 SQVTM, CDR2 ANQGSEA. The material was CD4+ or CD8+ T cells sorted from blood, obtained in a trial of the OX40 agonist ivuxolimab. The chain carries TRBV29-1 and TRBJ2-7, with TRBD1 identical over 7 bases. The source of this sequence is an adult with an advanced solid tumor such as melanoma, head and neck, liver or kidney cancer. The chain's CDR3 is CSVPRDSSYEQYF. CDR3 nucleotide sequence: TGCAGCGTTCCCCGGGACAGCTCCTACGAGCAGTACTTC.